This is a list of T cell receptor beta chains from one sample in a study of T cell changes during pregnancy in multiple sclerosis. TCRdb's table, derived via immunoSEQ multiplex PCR, lists solely in-frame clones and lacks some. The profile shows around 100,000 clones, about nine tenths of them singletons. The sample in question was peripheral blood, obtained in the second trimester of pregnancy. The receptors originated from a female donor with multiple sclerosis, enrolled in a pregnancy study. Each CDR3 is given with its conserved first and last residue. Fields, in order: J gene, V gene, clone size, D gene, CDR3 length, CDR3 protein, CDR3 DNA. A D gene is named only where the DNA matches it firmly. Part of the rows lack a size; the others show once, few, many or a class for expanded clones.

j_call: TRBJ2-5
v_call: TRBV5-6
clone_size: .
d_call: TRBD2
cdr3_length: 15
cdr3_aa: CASSLVAGDGETQYF
cdr3_nt: TGTGCCAGCAGCTTGGTAGCGGGAGATGGAGAGACCCAGTACTTC

j_call: TRBJ2-7
v_call: TRBV5-1
clone_size: .
d_call: TRBD2
cdr3_length: 14
cdr3_aa: CASSLASGSYEQYF
cdr3_nt: TGCGCCAGCAGCTTGGCTAGCGGCTCCTACGAGCAGTACTTC

j_call: TRBJ2-7
v_call: TRBV5-1
clone_size: .
d_call: TRBD1
cdr3_length: 14
cdr3_aa: CASSSTGGAYEQYF
cdr3_nt: TGCGCCAGCAGCTCGACAGGGGGTGCCTACGAGCAGTACTTC

j_call: TRBJ2-3
v_call: TRBV12-5
clone_size: .
d_call: TRBD2
cdr3_length: 15
cdr3_aa: CASGLDVLAADTQYF
cdr3_nt: TGTGCTAGTGGTTTGGATGTACTAGCGGCAGATACGCAGTATTTT

j_call: TRBJ2-5
v_call: TRBV28
clone_size: .
d_call: .
cdr3_length: 15
cdr3_aa: CASALGGSGEETQYF
cdr3_nt: TGTGCCAGTGCCCTGGGGGGGTCAGGGGAAGAGACCCAGTACTTC

j_call: TRBJ1-1
v_call: TRBV6-1
clone_size: few
d_call: .
cdr3_length: 13
cdr3_aa: CASSEMGGIEAFF
cdr3_nt: TGTGCCAGCAGTGAAATGGGGGGAATTGAAGCTTTCTTT

j_call: TRBJ1-3
v_call: TRBV30
clone_size: .
d_call: .
cdr3_length: 13
cdr3_aa: CALDGGFGNTIYF
cdr3_nt: TGTGCCCTTGATGGGGGGTTTGGAAACACCATATATTTT

j_call: TRBJ2-5
v_call: TRBV5-4
clone_size: .
d_call: .
cdr3_length: 13
cdr3_aa: CASSPRGQETQYF
cdr3_nt: TGTGCCAGCAGCCCGAGAGGCCAAGAGACCCAGTACTTC

j_call: TRBJ2-2
v_call: TRBV9
clone_size: .
d_call: TRBD1
cdr3_length: 16
cdr3_aa: CASSLLTGGSTGELFF
cdr3_nt: TGTGCCAGCAGCCTCCTGACAGGGGGATCCACCGGGGAGCTGTTTTTT

j_call: TRBJ2-2
v_call: TRBV28
clone_size: .
d_call: TRBD2
cdr3_length: 15
cdr3_aa: CASSFPGLDTGELFF
cdr3_nt: TGTGCCAGCAGTTTTCCGGGACTAGACACCGGGGAGCTGTTTTTT

j_call: TRBJ2-5
v_call: TRBV27
clone_size: .
d_call: TRBD2
cdr3_length: 13
cdr3_aa: CASSSGTSETQYF
cdr3_nt: TGTGCCAGCAGCTCCGGGACTAGCGAGACCCAGTACTTC

j_call: TRBJ2-1
v_call: TRBV28
clone_size: .
d_call: .
cdr3_length: 11
cdr3_aa: CASSFGREQFF
cdr3_nt: TGTGCCAGCAGTTTCGGTCGGGAGCAGTTCTTC

j_call: TRBJ1-1
v_call: TRBV5-1
clone_size: .
d_call: TRBD1
cdr3_length: 16
cdr3_aa: CASSLVGTGGNTEAFF
cdr3_nt: TGCGCCAGCAGCTTGGTGGGGACAGGGGGGAACACTGAAGCTTTCTTT

j_call: TRBJ1-1
v_call: TRBV5-1
clone_size: .
d_call: .
cdr3_length: 16
cdr3_aa: CASSLDRGLVNTEAFF
cdr3_nt: TGCGCCAGCAGCTTGGACCGGGGACTAGTGAACACTGAAGCTTTCTTT

j_call: TRBJ1-5
v_call: TRBV2
clone_size: .
d_call: .
cdr3_length: 16
cdr3_aa: CASSDKGRGRNQPQHF
cdr3_nt: TGTGCCAGCAGTGATAAGGGGAGGGGACGCAATCAGCCCCAGCATTTT

j_call: TRBJ1-4
v_call: TRBV6-6
clone_size: .
d_call: .
cdr3_length: 14
cdr3_aa: CASSQSVNGLELFF
cdr3_nt: TGTGCCAGCAGCCAGTCTGTGAATGGGCTGGAACTGTTTTTT

j_call: TRBJ2-1
v_call: TRBV9
clone_size: .
d_call: TRBD2
cdr3_length: 16
cdr3_aa: CASSVGGVSGRGEQFF
cdr3_nt: TGTGCCAGCAGCGTAGGTGGAGTTAGCGGGAGGGGTGAGCAGTTCTTC

j_call: TRBJ2-7
v_call: TRBV18
clone_size: .
d_call: TRBD2
cdr3_length: 15
cdr3_aa: CASSPGTSGTYEQYF
cdr3_nt: TGTGCCAGCTCACCAGGGACTAGCGGAACCTACGAGCAGTACTTC

j_call: TRBJ2-5
v_call: TRBV12-2
clone_size: .
d_call: .
cdr3_length: 14
cdr3_aa: CASRFSAVQETQYF
cdr3_nt: TGTGCAAGTCGCTTCTCAGCGGTCCAAGAGACCCAGTACTTC